These 29 T cell receptor beta chains were all obtained from the same sample, sequenced in a study of CD8+CD57+ T cells in acquired aplastic anemia (dated by TCRdb to between 2017 and 2018). Sequencing was carried out with an Illumina HiSeq 2000. Genomic DNA was used as template for profiling of TCR beta VDJ combinations and CDR3 sequences. TCRdb passed the public sequencing reads through fastp at Q25 and MiXCR, retaining productive beta sequences. When rows share a CDR3 protein, they turn into one entry using the most common DNA and genes. For this sample the table gives roughly 500,000 distinct CDR3 sequences, of which around 30% were detected only once. The biggest ten clones account for less than 1% of the sample. Flow cytometry had shown CD8+CD57+ cell expansion in the patients selected for sequencing. The specimen sequenced was sorted CD4+, CD8+, or CD8+CD57+ T cells (not recorded which) from PBMCs. The receptors derive from a human donor with aplastic anemia.

This clonotype has at least ten counts. The V and J genes are TRBV19 and TRBJ1-1; 10 nucleotides match TRBD1. CDR3 size: 15 residues. Germline V gene sequence: CDR1 LNHDA, CDR2 SQIVND (reference sequence). The trim removed 4 bases at V and 1 base at J, leaving 3 bases unmatched. The chain's CDR3 is CASSKTGGSNTEAFF. CDR3 sequence (DNA): TGTGCCAGTAGTAAGACAGGGGGCTCGAACACTGAAGCTTTCTTT.

Points on this clonotype: Compared with germline, one end of the junction differs, possibly owing to a read error. This chain uses TRBV10-1 with TRBJ2-1, with a possible D match to TRBD2 (6 bases). Per the germline V gene, CDR1 is WNHNN and CDR2 is SYGVQD (reference sequence). The CDR3 sequence is 17 residues long. As DNA, the CDR3 is TGCGCCAGCAGTGAGGACAGAGCCGGGACTTCCTTCAATGAGCAGTTCTTC. Translated: CASSEDRAGTSFNEQFF.

This clonotype was counted a few times. V gene TRBV30 combines with J gene TRBJ2-5; a possible D gene is TRBD2 (5 bases). The CDR3 loop spans 13 amino acids. Trimming removed 0 bases from V and 5 bases from J, with 10 bases in between. Looked up from germline, CDR1 is GTSNPN and CDR2 is SVGIG (reference sequence). CDR3 DNA sequence: TGTGCCTGGAGTGTGACTACCCTGGAGACCCAGTACTTC. This encodes CAWSVTTLETQYF.

This clonotype appeared once. The V gene is TRBV11-1, the J gene TRBJ2-7; 8 bases fit TRBD1. Germline V gene data show CDR1 as SGHAT and CDR2 as FQDESV (reference sequence). With V trimmed by 0 bases and J by 3 bases, 7 bases remained unmatched. The CDR3 contains 16 residues. The CDR3 sequence is CASSLATGQVGYEQYF. The DNA for the CDR3 is TGTGCCAGCAGCTTAGCCACGGGACAGGTAGGCTACGAGCAGTACTTC.

This clonotype has a handful of counts. The chain combines TRBV9 with TRBJ2-1; 10 bases fit TRBD2. J was trimmed by 6 bases and V by 1 base; bases with no gene match: 4. The CDR3 contains 15 residues. Germline loops: CDR1 SGDLS, CDR2 YYNGEE. In DNA, the CDR3 is TGTGCCAGCAGCGTATCTAGCGGGGGCACCAATGAGCAGTTCTTC. It yields the protein CASSVSSGGTNEQFF.

This clonotype was observed many times. The gene calls are TRBV7-2 and TRBJ1-5; perhaps TRBD1 as D (6 bases). Germline CDR1 reads SGHTA; CDR2 reads FQGNSA. Trimming left V 5 bases short and J 7 bases short, with 15 bases between. CDR3 size: 14 residues. The CDR3 here is CASSPAYRDQPQHF. Here the CDR3 DNA reads TGTGCCAGCAGCCCCGCATACAGGGACCAGCCCCAGCATTTT.

The V gene is TRBV7-9, the J gene TRBJ1-2, with 8 bases fitting TRBD1. V lost 5 bases, J lost 4 bases, and 9 bases stayed unmatched. From germline, CDR1 is SEHNR and CDR2 FQNEAQ (reference sequence). This CDR3 region has 15 residues. CDR3 in DNA: TGTGCCAGCAGCCTCGACAGGGGATCGGGCTATGGCTACACCTTC. Its protein is CASSLDRGSGYGYTF.

The rearrangement links TRBV6-1 to TRBJ1-3; 7 nucleotides agree with TRBD1. Trimming removed 7 bases from V and 2 bases from J; junction bases left unmatched: 5. Germline assignment: CDR1 MNHNS and CDR2 SASEGT. The CDR3 contains 14 residues. For the CDR3, the DNA is TGTGCCAGCACGGACAGGCGGCCTGGAAACACCATATATTTT. Encoded protein: CASTDRRPGNTIYF.

This clonotype has a single count. V is TRBV10-1 and J is TRBJ1-2; D is possibly TRBD1 (5 bases). Trimming cost V 6 bases and J 3 bases, with 8 bases left between them. The germline gives CDR1 WNHNN, CDR2 SYGVQD (reference sequence). The CDR3 sequence is 12 residues long. CDR3 loop: CASRDTDYGYTF. The CDR3 DNA is TGCGCCAGCAGGGACACGGACTATGGCTACACCTTC.

In its sample, this clonotype was seen many times. This sequence joins TRBV25-1 and TRBJ2-2; 7 positions match TRBD1. The CDR3 totals 15 residues. The ends lost 8 bases at V and 3 bases at J; junction bases unmatched: 9. Germline CDR1 reads MGHDK; CDR2 reads SYGVNS. CDR3 sequence reads: CASGENRGYTGELFF. The CDR3 nucleotides read TGTGCCAGCGGGGAGAACAGGGGTTACACCGGGGAGCTGTTTTTT.

Remarks on this clonotype: A much larger clone lies a single base off, so this may be a read error. Because the CDR3 is missing its conserved closing phenylalanine or tryptophan, this is likely a read error. This sequence joins TRBV20-1 and TRBJ1-3, with 8 bases lining up with TRBD1. CDR3 length: 15 residues. V trimming: 0 bases; J trimming: 0 bases; junction bases outside the gene matches: 1. From germline, CDR1 is DFQATT and CDR2 SNEGSKA (reference sequence). CDR3: CSARDDRGSGNTIYL. DNA of the CDR3: TGCAGTGCTAGAGACGACAGGGGCTCTGGAAACACCATATATCTT.

The rearrangement links TRBV7-6 to TRBJ1-4, with D uncertain. CDR3 length: 10 amino acids. Per germline, CDR1 SGHVS and CDR2 FNYEAQ. V lost 4 bases, J lost 10 bases, and 4 bases lay in between. This chain's CDR3 is CASSWGKLFF. The CDR3 bases are TGTGCCAGCAGCTGGGGAAAACTGTTTTTT.

This rearrangement joins TRBV7-6 to TRBJ2-3, with unresolved D. Germline loops: CDR1 SGHVS, CDR2 FNYEAQ. This CDR3 has 16 amino acids. Trimming removed 7 bases at V and 2 bases at J, with 19 bases between. The CDR3 region has the DNA TGTGCCAGCACCCCGGGTGGCGGATCGTACACAGATACGCAGTATTTT. Amino acid sequence: CASTPGGGSYTDTQYF.

In its sample, this clonotype was seen a few times. The chain is built from TRBV7-8 and TRBJ1-5, with D maybe TRBD1 (6 bases). V lost 6 bases and J 6 bases, leaving 15 bases between the germline ends. Germline V lookup: CDR1 SGHVS, CDR2 FQNEAQ. The CDR3 totals 14 residues. The CDR3 reads CASSLYSGVQPQHF. The CDR3 DNA is TGTGCCAGCAGTTTATATTCAGGGGTTCAGCCCCAGCATTTT.

This clonotype showed up just a few times. The CDR3 here is CASSSSSGVGADTQYF. The CDR3 nucleotides are TGTGCCAGCAGCAGCAGTAGCGGGGTCGGTGCAGATACGCAGTATTTT. The chain carries TRBV7-6 and TRBJ2-3, with 8 bases fitting TRBD2. The CDR3 totals 16 residues. The germline V gene encodes CDR1 SGHVS and CDR2 FNYEAQ. The V gene end was trimmed by 5 bases and the J gene end by 4 bases; junction bases not matched to a gene: 11.

This clonotype was picked up a small number of times. The V and J genes are TRBV29-1 and TRBJ1-1; tentatively, D is TRBD1 (6 bases). Trimming left V 3 bases short and J 4 bases short, with 18 bases between. This CDR3 is built from 15 residues. The V gene's germline CDR1 is SQVTM and CDR2 ANQGSEA. As DNA, the CDR3 is TGCAGCGTTGACCATGGTCAGGGGTATGGCACTGAAGCTTTCTTT. Encoded protein: CSVDHGQGYGTEAFF. Full variable domain (rest looked up from reference TRBV29-1 and TRBJ1-1): SAVISQKPSRDICQRGTSLTIQCQVDSQVTMMFWYRQQPGQSLTLIATANQGSEATYESGFVIDKFPISRPNLTFSTLTVSNMSPEDSSIYLCSVDHGQGYGTEAFFGQGTRLTVV.

This chain connects TRBV2 to TRBJ2-2, with D possibly TRBD2 on 6 matching bases. The CDR3 has 17 residues. Trimming left V 4 bases short and J 4 bases short, with 19 bases between. Germline V gene sequence: CDR1 SNHLY, CDR2 FYNNEI. CDR3 loop: CASSGRLPSVPTGELFF. The CDR3 region has the DNA TGTGCCAGCAGTGGTCGCCTCCCTAGCGTACCCACCGGGGAGCTGTTTTTT.

CDR3 residues: CASSARVGRENTIYF. CDR3 DNA: TGTGCCAGCAGTGCTAGAGTCGGCAGGGAGAACACCATATATTTT. This chain uses TRBV25-1 with TRBJ1-3; D possibly corresponds to TRBD1 (5 bases). The germline V gene has CDR1 MGHDK and CDR2 SYGVNS. This CDR3 has 15 residues. Trimming pared 4 bases from V and 7 bases from J, leaving 17 bases between.

This clonotype has just a few counts. Here the CDR3 DNA reads TGCAGTGCTCCCTCCGGGGGGGTGAATGAGCAGTTCTTC. It encodes CSAPSGGVNEQFF. The gene calls are TRBV20-1 and TRBJ2-1; TRBD2 matches at 8 bases. CDR3 size: 13 residues. Per the germline V gene, CDR1 is DFQATT and CDR2 is SNEGSKA (reference sequence). V gave up 5 bases and J gave up 7 bases; unmatched junction bases: 7.

The J gene is TRBJ1-1, the V gene TRBV27; D is undetermined. The CDR3 loop spans 11 amino acids. V was trimmed by 7 bases and J by 4 bases, leaving 7 bases between them. Germline CDR1 MNHEY, CDR2 SMNVEV (reference sequence). The CDR3 sequence: CASTEGTEAFF. CDR3 DNA sequence: TGTGCCAGCACAGAGGGCACTGAAGCTTTCTTT.

This clonotype was observed a few times. The chain joins TRBV6-1 to TRBJ1-6; no clear D gene. V lost 8 bases to trimming and J lost 2 bases, with 7 bases between them. The CDR3 extends over 13 amino acids. CDR1 MNHNS and CDR2 SASEGT come from the germline V gene. The CDR3 bases are TGTGCCAGCGGGAGAACCTATAATTCACCCCTCCACTTT. Translated, it gives CASGRTYNSPLHF.

This clonotype was detected ten times or more. The rearrangement uses TRBV24-1 and TRBJ2-3, with 11 bases lining up with TRBD2. V was clipped by 5 bases and J by 2 bases; unmatched bases: 8. Germline V gene data show CDR1 as KGHDR and CDR2 as SFDVKD. CDR3 length: 17 residues. In DNA form, the CDR3 reads TGTGCCACCAGTGCGAGGGGACTAGCGGATAACACAGATACGCAGTATTTT. Amino acid sequence: CATSARGLADNTDTQYF.

This clonotype was found once. The CDR3, as DNA: TGCGCCAGCAGCTTGAACCGGGACAGGGGACGTCTAACGCAGTATTTT. As protein: CASSLNRDRGRLTQYF. This chain uses TRBV5-1 with TRBJ2-3; 10 bases fit TRBD1. With 1 base clipped from V and 9 bases from J, the junction kept 11 bases outside the gene matches. CDR1 is SGHRS, CDR2 YFSETQ, per germline. This CDR3 region has 16 residues. Full variable domain (remainder filled in from reference TRBV5-1 and TRBJ2-3): KAGVTQTPRYLIKTRGQQVTLSCSPISGHRSVSWYQQTPGQGLQFLFEYFSETQRNKGNFPGRFSGRQFSNSRSEMNVSTLELGDSALYLCASSLNRDRGRLTQYFGPGTRLTVL.

This clonotype was seen only a few times. The chain is built from TRBV20-1 and TRBJ1-5, with TRBD1 as a possible D gene (5 bases). Trimming shortened V by 5 bases and J by 7 bases, and 15 bases separated the two germline ends. The CDR3 is 13 residues long. Germline CDR1 is DFQATT and CDR2 is SNEGSKA (reference sequence). For the CDR3, the DNA is TGCAGTGCTCGGGACTTTCCTTGGCAGCCCCAGCATTTT. It specifies CSARDFPWQPQHF.

V and J are TRBV28 and TRBJ1-1; D unresolved. V lost 5 bases to trimming and J lost 5 bases, with 9 bases between them. The germline CDR1 and CDR2 sequences are MDHEN and SYDVKM. The CDR3 extends over 12 amino acids. The CDR3 sequence: CASSKMYTEAFF. In DNA, the CDR3 is TGTGCCAGCAGTAAGATGTATACTGAAGCTTTCTTT.

Comments on this clonotype: At one end, the junction sequence differs from germline, possibly due to a read error. This rearrangement joins TRBV5-4 to TRBJ1-1; 9 bases agree with TRBD1. This CDR3 spans 17 amino acids. Germline CDR1 reads SGHNT; CDR2 reads YYREEE (reference sequence). CDR3 DNA sequence: TGTGCGAGCAGCTTACTGGGGGGACAGGGCTCCCCCACTGAAGCTTTCTTT. It yields the protein CASSLLGGQGSPTEAFF.

The chain links TRBV9 to TRBJ1-1, with D perhaps TRBD1 (5 bases). Germline CDR1 and CDR2: SGDLS and YYNGEE. This CDR3 comprises 16 residues. V lost 0 bases to trimming and J lost 1 base, with 13 bases between them. CDR3: CASSVVLGAQNTEAFF. The CDR3, as DNA: TGTGCCAGCAGCGTAGTTTTAGGGGCCCAGAACACTGAAGCTTTCTTT.

J is TRBJ2-5 and V is TRBV7-9; 8 bases align to TRBD1. With 4 bases clipped from V and 0 bases from J, the junction kept 7 bases outside the gene matches. Germline values: CDR1 SEHNR, CDR2 FQNEAQ (reference sequence). The CDR3 runs to 16 residues. CDR3 nucleotides: TGTGCCAGCAGCTACGGGGGACAGGCCTACCAAGAGACCCAGTACTTC. Its translation is CASSYGGQAYQETQYF. The full variable domain, its missing parts supplied by reference TRBV7-9 and TRBJ2-5, is DTGVSQNPRHKITKRGQNVTFRCDPISEHNRLYWYRQTLGQGPEFLTYFQNEAQLEKSRLLSDRFSAERPKGSFSTLEIQRTEQGDSAMYLCASSYGGQAYQETQYFGPGTRLLVL.

This chain links TRBV14 with TRBJ2-4; D may be TRBD2 (5 bases). Trimming took off 4 bases at V and 0 bases at J, with 10 bases between the two ends. The CDR3 length is 15 residues. Germline CDR1 reads SGHDN; CDR2 reads FVKESK. CDR3 amino acids: CASSRSRGAKNIQYF. The CDR3 nucleotides read TGTGCCAGCAGCCGGTCACGGGGAGCCAAAAACATTCAGTACTTC.